Listed below are T cell receptor beta chains from one sample, sequenced in a study of CD4 T cells in relation to SARS-CoV-2 and coronaviruses. Sequencing was performed with immunoSEQ multiplex PCR; in TCRdb, only in-frame clones are kept and a portion is missing. The profile shows 20,000 to 25,000 clones, 74% of them singletons. Their antigens are not known. Sequenced material: CD4+ T cells from PBMCs, cultured in vitro. These receptors all come from a human donor in good health. CDR3s include the opening cysteine and the closing phenylalanine or tryptophan. Each record gives: V gene, D gene, J gene, clone size, CDR3 protein, CDR3 DNA. The D gene is left open where the match is weak. Size tells how often a clone was seen (once, few, many) or the class of an expanded clone, and some rows leave it out.

v_call: TRBV20-1
d_call: TRBD2
j_call: TRBJ2-1
clone_size: .
cdr3_aa: CSASPSGRWYEQFF
cdr3_nt: TGCAGTGCTAGTCCTAGCGGGAGATGGTATGAGCAGTTCTTC

v_call: TRBV5-1
d_call: TRBD1
j_call: TRBJ2-7
clone_size: .
cdr3_aa: CASRRDRGSYEQYF
cdr3_nt: TGCGCCAGCAGACGGGACAGAGGATCCTACGAGCAGTACTTC

v_call: TRBV6-5
d_call: TRBD1
j_call: TRBJ1-4
clone_size: .
cdr3_aa: CASSPGTGGEKLFF
cdr3_nt: TGTGCCAGCAGCCCAGGGACAGGGGGAGAAAAACTGTTTTTT

v_call: TRBV19
d_call: TRBD1
j_call: TRBJ2-1
clone_size: .
cdr3_aa: CASSMVSGGFGNEQFF
cdr3_nt: TGTGCCAGTAGTATGGTTTCAGGGGGCTTCGGCAATGAGCAGTTCTTC

v_call: TRBV2
d_call: .
j_call: TRBJ2-1
clone_size: .
cdr3_aa: CASSPFEGTANEQFF
cdr3_nt: TGTGCCAGCAGCCCCTTTGAGGGTACTGCGAATGAGCAGTTCTTC

v_call: TRBV7-9
d_call: TRBD1
j_call: TRBJ2-5
clone_size: .
cdr3_aa: CASSLLTGVQETQYF
cdr3_nt: TGTGCCAGCAGCTTACTCACAGGGGTCCAAGAGACCCAGTACTTC

v_call: TRBV12-3/TRBV12-4
d_call: .
j_call: TRBJ1-1
clone_size: .
cdr3_aa: CASRKGTNTEAFF
cdr3_nt: TGTGCCAGCAGGAAGGGCACGAACACTGAAGCTTTCTTT

v_call: TRBV5-6
d_call: .
j_call: TRBJ1-5
clone_size: .
cdr3_aa: CASSPGRSRHQPQHF
cdr3_nt: TGTGCCAGCAGCCCGGGAAGATCCAGGCATCAGCCCCAGCATTTT

v_call: TRBV5-1
d_call: .
j_call: TRBJ2-7
clone_size: few
cdr3_aa: CASSLEALGVGEQYF
cdr3_nt: TGCGCCAGCAGCCTGGAAGCGCTGGGAGTGGGCGAGCAGTACTTC

v_call: TRBV30
d_call: .
j_call: TRBJ1-5
clone_size: .
cdr3_aa: CAWDKQRNQPQHF
cdr3_nt: TGTGCCTGGGACAAACAGAGGAATCAGCCCCAGCATTTT

v_call: TRBV30
d_call: .
j_call: TRBJ2-2
clone_size: .
cdr3_aa: CAWSVIRGTGELFF
cdr3_nt: TGTGCCTGGAGTGTTATTCGGGGTACCGGGGAGCTGTTTTTT

v_call: TRBV5-1
d_call: .
j_call: TRBJ2-3
clone_size: few
cdr3_aa: CASSLSTDTQYF
cdr3_nt: TGCGCCAGCAGCTTGAGCACAGATACGCAGTATTTT

v_call: TRBV11-2
d_call: TRBD1
j_call: TRBJ1-4
clone_size: few
cdr3_aa: CASSVGTAEKLFF
cdr3_nt: TGTGCCAGCAGCGTCGGGACAGCTGAAAAACTGTTTTTT

v_call: TRBV6-1
d_call: TRBD1
j_call: TRBJ1-5
clone_size: .
cdr3_aa: CASSEQDRANQPQHF
cdr3_nt: TGTGCCAGCAGTGAGCAGGACAGGGCCAATCAGCCCCAGCATTTT

v_call: TRBV29-1
d_call: .
j_call: TRBJ1-1
clone_size: few
cdr3_aa: CSVGGGLNTEAFF
cdr3_nt: TGCAGCGTCGGTGGGGGACTGAACACTGAAGCTTTCTTT

v_call: TRBV19
d_call: .
j_call: TRBJ2-5
clone_size: .
cdr3_aa: CASSISGTQYF
cdr3_nt: TGTGCCAGTAGTATTTCTGGGACCCAGTACTTC

v_call: TRBV9
d_call: TRBD2
j_call: TRBJ2-2
clone_size: .
cdr3_aa: CASSVGVGGRATGELFF
cdr3_nt: TGTGCCAGCAGCGTAGGAGTAGGCGGGAGGGCCACCGGGGAGCTGTTTTTT

v_call: TRBV10-3
d_call: .
j_call: TRBJ2-3
clone_size: .
cdr3_aa: CAISDPGLAGLDTQYF
cdr3_nt: TGTGCCATCAGTGATCCGGGACTGGCCGGGTTAGATACGCAGTATTTT

v_call: TRBV4-1
d_call: .
j_call: TRBJ1-5
clone_size: .
cdr3_aa: CASSQESAGAGNQPQHF
cdr3_nt: TGCGCCAGCAGCCAAGAATCGGCGGGGGCGGGCAATCAGCCCCAGCATTTT

v_call: TRBV15
d_call: .
j_call: TRBJ1-1
clone_size: .
cdr3_aa: CATSRGGWEMNTEAFF
cdr3_nt: TGTGCCACCAGCAGAGGAGGTTGGGAGATGAACACTGAAGCTTTCTTT

v_call: TRBV5-4
d_call: .
j_call: TRBJ1-6
clone_size: .
cdr3_aa: CASSLSGGSPLHF
cdr3_nt: TGTGCCAGCAGCTTAAGTGGGGGTTCACCCCTCCACTTT

v_call: TRBV2
d_call: .
j_call: TRBJ1-1
clone_size: .
cdr3_aa: CASSETRIEAFF
cdr3_nt: TGTGCCAGCAGTGAAACACGTATTGAAGCTTTCTTT

v_call: TRBV7-9
d_call: .
j_call: TRBJ1-5
clone_size: .
cdr3_aa: CASSIGRASNLDQPQHF
cdr3_nt: TGTGCCAGCAGCATAGGGCGGGCCTCAAACCTGGATCAGCCCCAGCATTTT

v_call: TRBV14
d_call: TRBD2
j_call: TRBJ2-1
clone_size: .
cdr3_aa: CASSQVGSSGGSYNEQFF
cdr3_nt: TGTGCCAGCAGCCAAGTAGGCAGCTCGGGGGGCTCCTACAATGAGCAGTTCTTC

v_call: TRBV9
d_call: TRBD1
j_call: TRBJ1-6
clone_size: .
cdr3_aa: CASSVTGVIESPLHF
cdr3_nt: TGTGCCAGCAGCGTAACAGGGGTCATAGAGTCACCCCTCCACTTT

v_call: TRBV19
d_call: .
j_call: TRBJ1-2
clone_size: .
cdr3_aa: CASSRGGGGYTF
cdr3_nt: TGTGCCAGTAGTAGAGGAGGAGGAGGCTACACCTTC

v_call: TRBV3-1/TRBV3-2
d_call: .
j_call: TRBJ2-2
clone_size: once
cdr3_aa: CASSQGAVRQDITGELFF
cdr3_nt: TGTGCCAGCAGCCAAGGGGCGGTTCGACAGGACATTACCGGGGAGCTGTTTTTT

v_call: TRBV20-1
d_call: .
j_call: TRBJ2-1
clone_size: .
cdr3_aa: CSARESREQFF
cdr3_nt: TGCAGTGCTAGAGAAAGTAGGGAGCAGTTCTTC

v_call: TRBV28
d_call: TRBD2
j_call: TRBJ2-7
clone_size: .
cdr3_aa: CASSFVSGRALYEQYF
cdr3_nt: TGTGCCAGCAGTTTTGTAAGCGGGAGAGCGCTCTACGAGCAGTACTTC

v_call: TRBV7-9
d_call: TRBD1
j_call: TRBJ1-3
clone_size: few
cdr3_aa: CASSAGQDSGNTIYF
cdr3_nt: TGTGCCAGCAGCGCGGGACAGGATTCTGGAAACACCATATATTTT

v_call: TRBV12-5
d_call: .
j_call: TRBJ2-3
clone_size: .
cdr3_aa: CASGYGSGDTQYF
cdr3_nt: TGTGCTAGTGGCTACGGAAGCGGGGATACGCAGTATTTT

v_call: TRBV18
d_call: .
j_call: TRBJ2-3
clone_size: .
cdr3_aa: CASSRDRTDTQYF
cdr3_nt: TGTGCCAGCTCAAGAGACAGGACAGATACGCAGTATTTT

v_call: TRBV3-1/TRBV3-2
d_call: TRBD2
j_call: TRBJ2-7
clone_size: .
cdr3_aa: CASRLTSGEYEQYF
cdr3_nt: TGTGCCAGCAGGTTGACTAGCGGAGAGTACGAGCAGTACTTC

v_call: TRBV21-1
d_call: .
j_call: TRBJ1-3
clone_size: .
cdr3_aa: CASSKVGGVSGNTIYF
cdr3_nt: TGTGCCAGCAGCAAAGTGGGGGGGGTCTCTGGAAACACCATATATTTT

v_call: TRBV30
d_call: .
j_call: TRBJ1-1
clone_size: .
cdr3_aa: CALQGGGNTEAFF
cdr3_nt: TGTGCCTTACAGGGAGGTGGGAACACTGAAGCTTTCTTT

v_call: TRBV12-3/TRBV12-4
d_call: .
j_call: TRBJ2-3
clone_size: few
cdr3_aa: CASRRDGGDTQYF
cdr3_nt: TGTGCCAGCAGACGGGATGGGGGGGATACGCAGTATTTT

v_call: TRBV28
d_call: TRBD1
j_call: TRBJ1-1
clone_size: few
cdr3_aa: CASTQPGQGNTEAFF
cdr3_nt: TGTGCCAGCACACAACCGGGACAGGGGAACACTGAAGCTTTCTTT

v_call: TRBV7-2
d_call: .
j_call: TRBJ1-4
clone_size: few
cdr3_aa: CASSSWGDGGEKLFF
cdr3_nt: TGTGCCAGCAGCTCCTGGGGTGACGGCGGTGAAAAACTGTTTTTT

v_call: TRBV19
d_call: TRBD1
j_call: TRBJ2-2
clone_size: .
cdr3_aa: CASSIGRGPTGELFF
cdr3_nt: TGTGCCAGTAGTATAGGCAGGGGGCCAACCGGGGAGCTGTTTTTT

v_call: TRBV18
d_call: TRBD1
j_call: TRBJ1-2
clone_size: .
cdr3_aa: CASSPPGQLLGYGYTF
cdr3_nt: TGTGCCAGCTCACCACCGGGACAGTTGTTAGGGTATGGCTACACCTTC

v_call: TRBV7-9
d_call: .
j_call: TRBJ2-7
clone_size: .
cdr3_aa: CASGRDGSYEQYF
cdr3_nt: TGTGCCAGCGGCCGGGACGGTTCCTACGAGCAGTACTTC

v_call: TRBV6-5
d_call: .
j_call: TRBJ2-3
clone_size: .
cdr3_aa: CASSYSPSGNTDTQYF
cdr3_nt: TGTGCCAGCAGTTACTCGCCCAGCGGCAACACAGATACGCAGTATTTT

v_call: TRBV4-1
d_call: TRBD2
j_call: TRBJ2-1
clone_size: once
cdr3_aa: CASSQWGTSGSLNEQFF
cdr3_nt: TGCGCCAGCAGCCAATGGGGCACTAGCGGGAGTTTGAATGAGCAGTTCTTC

v_call: TRBV4-1
d_call: TRBD1
j_call: TRBJ2-1
clone_size: .
cdr3_aa: CASSQVGDRFGDEQFF
cdr3_nt: TGCGCCAGCAGCCAAGTAGGGGACAGGTTCGGGGATGAGCAGTTCTTC

v_call: TRBV6-5
d_call: TRBD1
j_call: TRBJ2-7
clone_size: .
cdr3_aa: CASRFLRDSYYEQYF
cdr3_nt: TGTGCCAGCAGATTCCTCCGGGACAGCTACTACGAGCAGTACTTC

v_call: TRBV5-6
d_call: TRBD1
j_call: TRBJ2-6
clone_size: .
cdr3_aa: CASRPGQGGFSGANVLTF
cdr3_nt: TGTGCCAGCAGACCCGGACAGGGGGGTTTCTCTGGGGCCAACGTCCTGACTTTC

v_call: TRBV25-1
d_call: .
j_call: TRBJ2-7
clone_size: .
cdr3_aa: CASSLAGTSYEQYF
cdr3_nt: TGTGCCAGCAGTTTGGCGGGCACCTCCTACGAGCAGTACTTC

v_call: TRBV9
d_call: .
j_call: TRBJ1-3
clone_size: .
cdr3_aa: CASSTFRDGNTIYF
cdr3_nt: TGTGCCAGCTCGACTTTTAGGGATGGAAACACCATATATTTT

v_call: TRBV6-5
d_call: .
j_call: TRBJ1-1
clone_size: .
cdr3_aa: CASQGAGAMNTEAFF
cdr3_nt: TGTGCCAGCCAAGGGGCCGGGGCCATGAACACTGAAGCTTTCTTT

v_call: TRBV4-1
d_call: .
j_call: TRBJ2-1
clone_size: .
cdr3_aa: CASSQGHMSSYNEQFF
cdr3_nt: TGCGCCAGCAGCCAAGGGCACATGAGCTCCTACAATGAGCAGTTCTTC

v_call: TRBV6-6
d_call: TRBD1
j_call: TRBJ1-1
clone_size: .
cdr3_aa: CASSQPGQRHTEAFF
cdr3_nt: TGTGCCAGCAGTCAACCGGGACAGAGACACACTGAAGCTTTCTTT

v_call: TRBV7-9
d_call: TRBD2
j_call: TRBJ2-7
clone_size: .
cdr3_aa: CASSFSAGGIYEQYF
cdr3_nt: TGTGCCAGCAGCTTCAGTGCGGGAGGGATCTACGAGCAGTACTTC

v_call: TRBV2
d_call: TRBD2
j_call: TRBJ2-7
clone_size: .
cdr3_aa: CASSDRTSSNEQYF
cdr3_nt: TGTGCCAGCAGTGACCGGACTAGCTCTAACGAGCAGTACTTC

v_call: TRBV6-4
d_call: TRBD1
j_call: TRBJ2-2
clone_size: few
cdr3_aa: CASSDRGDTGELFF
cdr3_nt: TGTGCCAGCAGCGACAGGGGGGATACCGGGGAGCTGTTTTTT

v_call: TRBV10-3
d_call: .
j_call: TRBJ2-7
clone_size: .
cdr3_aa: CAISGTGYEQYF
cdr3_nt: TGTGCCATCAGTGGGACGGGATACGAGCAGTACTTC